This T cell receptor (beta chain) was recorded in a study of blood T cells in healthy people across ages. As for the study in general: About one barcoded beta molecule per two T cells was the capture yield of template switching.

Whole-study findings and limits: It was held that diversity estimates obtained from one million T cells represented underestimates.

PCR was performed a second time for 7 to 11 cycles using a sample-barcoded 5' primer and a J-beta primer mix. TCRdb fed the 5' RACE reads into MiXCR, producing one record per CDR3 protein. This table holds around 320,000 distinct CDR3 sequences, around 30% found once. This clonotype was detected a few times. Its target is unknown. The sample taken for sequencing was blood. The clonotype was recovered from a woman in her 70s in good health.

The chain's CDR3 is CASSLLAGETYEQYF. The CDR3 DNA reads TGTGCCAGCAGCCTACTAGCGGGAGAAACCTACGAGCAGTACTTC. The chain combines TRBV5-5 with TRBJ2-7; 11 nucleotides agree with TRBD2. Looked up from germline, CDR1 is SGHKS and CDR2 is YYEKEE (reference sequence). The CDR3 runs 15 residues. Trimming cost V 4 bases and J 2 bases; bases outside gene matches: 5.